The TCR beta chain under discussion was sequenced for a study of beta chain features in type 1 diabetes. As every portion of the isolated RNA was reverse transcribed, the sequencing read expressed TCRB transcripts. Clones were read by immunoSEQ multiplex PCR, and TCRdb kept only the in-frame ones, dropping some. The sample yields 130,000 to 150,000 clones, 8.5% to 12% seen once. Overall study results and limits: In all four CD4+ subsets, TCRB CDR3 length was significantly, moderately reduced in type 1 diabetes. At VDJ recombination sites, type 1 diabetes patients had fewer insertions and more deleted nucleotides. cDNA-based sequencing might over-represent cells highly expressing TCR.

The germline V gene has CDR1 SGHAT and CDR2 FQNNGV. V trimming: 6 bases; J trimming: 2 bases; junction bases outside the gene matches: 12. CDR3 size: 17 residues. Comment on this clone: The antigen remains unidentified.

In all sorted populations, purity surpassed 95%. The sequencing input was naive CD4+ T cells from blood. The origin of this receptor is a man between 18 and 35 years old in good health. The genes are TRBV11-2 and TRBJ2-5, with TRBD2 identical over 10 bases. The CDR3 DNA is TGTGCCAGCAGTTCTGGGATTAGCGGGGGGCTGCAAGAGACCCAGTACTTC. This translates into CASSSGISGGLQETQYF.